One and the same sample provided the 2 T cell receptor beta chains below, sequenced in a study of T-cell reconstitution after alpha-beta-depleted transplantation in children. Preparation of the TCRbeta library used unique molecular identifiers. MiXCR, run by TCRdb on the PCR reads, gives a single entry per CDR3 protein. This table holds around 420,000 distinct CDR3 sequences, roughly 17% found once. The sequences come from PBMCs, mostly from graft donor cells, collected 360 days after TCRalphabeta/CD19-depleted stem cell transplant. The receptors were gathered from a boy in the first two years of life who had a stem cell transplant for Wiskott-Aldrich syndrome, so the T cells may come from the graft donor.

As DNA, the CDR3 is TGTGCCAGCAGGAAGGCCGGGACAGGCTATGGCTACACCTTC. It is translated as CASRKAGTGYGYTF. The rearrangement links TRBV11-2 to TRBJ1-2, with 8 bases lining up with TRBD1. V trimming: 6 bases; J trimming: 4 bases; junction bases outside the gene matches: 7. CDR3 size: 14 residues. CDR1 SGHAT and CDR2 FQNNGV come from the germline V gene. Variable domain in full (rest from reference TRBV11-2 and TRBJ1-2): EAGVAQSPRYKIIEKRQSVAFWCNPISGHATLYWYQQILGQGPKLLIQFQNNGVVDDSQLPKDRFSAERLKGVDSTLKIQPAKLEDSAVYLCASRKAGTGYGYTFGSGTRLTVV.

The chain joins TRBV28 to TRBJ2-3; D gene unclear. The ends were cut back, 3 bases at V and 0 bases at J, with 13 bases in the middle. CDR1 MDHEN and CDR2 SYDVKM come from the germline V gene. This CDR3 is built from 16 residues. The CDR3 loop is CASSLIGHRSTDTQYF. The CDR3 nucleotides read TGTGCCAGCAGTTTGATAGGCCATCGTAGCACAGATACGCAGTATTTT.